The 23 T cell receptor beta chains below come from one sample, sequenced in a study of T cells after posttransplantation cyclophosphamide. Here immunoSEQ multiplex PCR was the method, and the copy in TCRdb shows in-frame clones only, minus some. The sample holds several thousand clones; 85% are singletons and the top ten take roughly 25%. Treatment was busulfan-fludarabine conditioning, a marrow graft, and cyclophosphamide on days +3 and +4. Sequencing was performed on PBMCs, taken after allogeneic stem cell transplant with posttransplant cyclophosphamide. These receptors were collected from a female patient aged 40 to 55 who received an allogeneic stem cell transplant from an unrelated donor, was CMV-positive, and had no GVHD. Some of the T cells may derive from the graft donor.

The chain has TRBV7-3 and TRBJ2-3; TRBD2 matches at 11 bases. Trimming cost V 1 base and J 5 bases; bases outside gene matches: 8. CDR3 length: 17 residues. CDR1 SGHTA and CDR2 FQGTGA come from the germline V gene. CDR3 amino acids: CASSLSIAGGVVDTQYF. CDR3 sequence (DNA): TGTGCCAGCAGCTTAAGCATAGCGGGGGGGGTAGTAGATACGCAGTATTTT.

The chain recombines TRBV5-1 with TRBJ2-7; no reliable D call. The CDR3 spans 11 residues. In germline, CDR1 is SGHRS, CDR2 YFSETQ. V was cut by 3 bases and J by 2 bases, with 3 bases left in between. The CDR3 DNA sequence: TGCGCCAGCAGCTCTACCTACGAGCAGTACTTC. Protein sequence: CASSSTYEQYF.

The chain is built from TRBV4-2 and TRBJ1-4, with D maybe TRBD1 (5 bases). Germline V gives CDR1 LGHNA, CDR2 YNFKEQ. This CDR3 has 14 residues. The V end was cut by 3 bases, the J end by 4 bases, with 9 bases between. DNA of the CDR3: TGTGCCAGCAGCCAGGATCAGGGTAATGAAAAACTGTTTTTT. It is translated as CASSQDQGNEKLFF.

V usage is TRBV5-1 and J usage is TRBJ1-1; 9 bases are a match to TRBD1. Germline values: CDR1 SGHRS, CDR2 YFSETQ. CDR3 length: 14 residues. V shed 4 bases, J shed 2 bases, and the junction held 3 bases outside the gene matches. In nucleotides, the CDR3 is TGCGCCAGCAGCGGACAGGGGCTCAACACTGAAGCTTTCTTT. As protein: CASSGQGLNTEAFF. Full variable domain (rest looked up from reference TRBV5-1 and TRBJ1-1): KAGVTQTPRYLIKTRGQQVTLSCSPISGHRSVSWYQQTPGQGLQFLFEYFSETQRNKGNFPGRFSGRQFSNSRSEMNVSTLELGDSALYLCASSGQGLNTEAFFGQGTRLTVV.

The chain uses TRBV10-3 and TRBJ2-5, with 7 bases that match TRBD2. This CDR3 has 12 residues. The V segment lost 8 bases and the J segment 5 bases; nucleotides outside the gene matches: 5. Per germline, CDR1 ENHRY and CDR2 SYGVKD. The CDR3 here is CAISSGVETQYF. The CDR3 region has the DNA TGTGCCATCTCAAGCGGGGTGGAGACCCAGTACTTC.

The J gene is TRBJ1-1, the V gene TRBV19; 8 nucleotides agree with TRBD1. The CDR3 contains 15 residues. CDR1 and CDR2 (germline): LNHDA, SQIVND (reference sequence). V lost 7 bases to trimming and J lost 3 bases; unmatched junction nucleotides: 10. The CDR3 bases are TGTGCCAGTAACAGGGGGACCCAGTCTGACACTGAAGCTTTCTTT. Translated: CASNRGTQSDTEAFF. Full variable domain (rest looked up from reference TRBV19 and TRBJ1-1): DGGITQSPKYLFRKEGQNVTLSCEQNLNHDAMYWYRQDPGQGLRLIYYSQIVNDFQKGDIAEGYSVSREKKESFPLTVTSAQKNPTAFYLCASNRGTQSDTEAFFGQGTRLTVV.

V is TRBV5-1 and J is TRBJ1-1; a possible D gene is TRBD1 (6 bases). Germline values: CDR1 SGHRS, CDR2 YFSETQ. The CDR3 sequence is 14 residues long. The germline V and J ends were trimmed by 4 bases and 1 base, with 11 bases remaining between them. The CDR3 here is CASSILQGNTEAFF. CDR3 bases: TGCGCCAGCAGCATCTTACAGGGGAACACTGAAGCTTTCTTT.

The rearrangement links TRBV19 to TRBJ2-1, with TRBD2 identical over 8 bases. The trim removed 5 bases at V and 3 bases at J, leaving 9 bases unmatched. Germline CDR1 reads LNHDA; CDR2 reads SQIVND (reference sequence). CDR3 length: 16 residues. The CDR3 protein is CASSPPNSGDYNEQFF. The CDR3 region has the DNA TGTGCCAGTAGTCCCCCCAATAGCGGGGACTACAATGAGCAGTTCTTC.

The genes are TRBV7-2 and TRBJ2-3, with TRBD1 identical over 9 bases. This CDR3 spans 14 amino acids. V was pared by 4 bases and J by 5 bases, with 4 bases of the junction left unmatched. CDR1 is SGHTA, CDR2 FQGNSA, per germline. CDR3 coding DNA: TGTGCCAGCAGCTATTCGACAGGGGGAGATACGCAGTATTTT. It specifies CASSYSTGGDTQYF.

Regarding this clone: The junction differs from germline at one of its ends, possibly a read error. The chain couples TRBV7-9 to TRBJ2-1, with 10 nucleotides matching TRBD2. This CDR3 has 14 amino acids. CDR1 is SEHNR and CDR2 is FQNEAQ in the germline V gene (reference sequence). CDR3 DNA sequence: TGTGCCAGCAGCCTAGCGGGAGTGGACTATGAGCAGTTCTTC. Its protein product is CASSLAGVDYEQFF.

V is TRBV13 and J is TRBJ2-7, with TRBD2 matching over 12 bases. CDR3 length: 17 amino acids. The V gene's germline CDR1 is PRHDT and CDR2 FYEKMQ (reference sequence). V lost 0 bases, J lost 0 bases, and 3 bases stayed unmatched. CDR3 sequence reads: CASSLGGTSGLSYEQYF. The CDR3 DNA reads TGTGCCAGCAGCTTAGGCGGGACTAGCGGGCTCTCCTACGAGCAGTACTTC.

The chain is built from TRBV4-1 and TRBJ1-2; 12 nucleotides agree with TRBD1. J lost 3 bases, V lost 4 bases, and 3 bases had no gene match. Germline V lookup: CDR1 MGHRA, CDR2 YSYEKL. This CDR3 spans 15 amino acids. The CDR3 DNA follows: TGCGCCAGCAGCCGGGACAGGGGGCTCTACTATGGCTACACCTTC. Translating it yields CASSRDRGLYYGYTF.

The CDR3 loop is CASRTGGRETQYF. The CDR3 DNA sequence: TGCGCCAGTAGGACAGGGGGCCGGGAGACCCAGTACTTC. The J gene is TRBJ2-5, the V gene TRBV5-1, with 11 bases lining up with TRBD1. The J segment lost 5 bases and the V segment lost 8 bases, leaving 5 bases of the junction unmatched. Germline V gene lookup returns CDR1 SGHRS and CDR2 YFSETQ. The CDR3 has 13 amino acids.

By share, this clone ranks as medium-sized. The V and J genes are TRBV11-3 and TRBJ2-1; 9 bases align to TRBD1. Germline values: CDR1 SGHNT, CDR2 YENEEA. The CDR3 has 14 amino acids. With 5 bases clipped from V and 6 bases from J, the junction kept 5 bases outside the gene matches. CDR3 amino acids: CASSHRDRANEQFF. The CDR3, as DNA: TGTGCCAGCAGCCACCGGGACAGGGCCAATGAGCAGTTCTTC. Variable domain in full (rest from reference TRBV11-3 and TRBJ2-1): EAGVVQSPRYKIIEKKQPVAFWCNPISGHNTLYWYLQNLGQGPELLIRYENEEAVDDSQLPKDRFSAERLKGVDSTLKIQPAELGDSAVYLCASSHRDRANEQFFGPGTRLTVL.

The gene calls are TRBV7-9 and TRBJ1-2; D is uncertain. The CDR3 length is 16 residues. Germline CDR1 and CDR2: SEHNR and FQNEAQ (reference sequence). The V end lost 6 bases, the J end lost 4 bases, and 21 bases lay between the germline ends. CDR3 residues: CASSPHHPQIPYGYTF. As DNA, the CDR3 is TGTGCCAGCAGTCCACACCACCCCCAGATACCCTATGGCTACACCTTC. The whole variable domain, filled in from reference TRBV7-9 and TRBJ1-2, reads DTGVSQNPRHKITKRGQNVTFRCDPISEHNRLYWYRQTLGQGPEFLTYFQNEAQLEKSRLLSDRFSAERPKGSFSTLEIQRTEQGDSAMYLCASSPHHPQIPYGYTFGSGTRLTVV.

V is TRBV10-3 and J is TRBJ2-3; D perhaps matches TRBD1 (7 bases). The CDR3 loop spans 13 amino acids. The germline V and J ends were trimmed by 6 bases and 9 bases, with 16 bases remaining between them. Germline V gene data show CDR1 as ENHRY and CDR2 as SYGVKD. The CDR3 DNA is TGTGCCATCAGGGGGGACAGCGGGCCAACGCAGTATTTT. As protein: CAIRGDSGPTQYF.

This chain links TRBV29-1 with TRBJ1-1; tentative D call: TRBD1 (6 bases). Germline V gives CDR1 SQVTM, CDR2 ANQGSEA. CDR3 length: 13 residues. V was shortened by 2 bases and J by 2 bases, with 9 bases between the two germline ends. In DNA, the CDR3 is TGCAGCGTTGAATGGGGGCCTAACACTGAAGCTTTCTTT. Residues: CSVEWGPNTEAFF.

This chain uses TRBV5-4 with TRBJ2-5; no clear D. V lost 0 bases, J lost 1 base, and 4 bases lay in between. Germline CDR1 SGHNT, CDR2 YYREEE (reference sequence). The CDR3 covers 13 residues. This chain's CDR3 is CASSLVSQETQYF. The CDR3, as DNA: TGTGCCAGCAGCTTGGTTAGCCAAGAGACCCAGTACTTC.

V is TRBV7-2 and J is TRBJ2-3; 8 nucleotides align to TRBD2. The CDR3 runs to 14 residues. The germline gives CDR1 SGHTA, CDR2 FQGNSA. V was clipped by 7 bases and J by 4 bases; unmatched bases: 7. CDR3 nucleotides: TGTGCCAGCACCCGGGGGGGCGGCGCAGATACGCAGTATTTT. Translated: CASTRGGGADTQYF.

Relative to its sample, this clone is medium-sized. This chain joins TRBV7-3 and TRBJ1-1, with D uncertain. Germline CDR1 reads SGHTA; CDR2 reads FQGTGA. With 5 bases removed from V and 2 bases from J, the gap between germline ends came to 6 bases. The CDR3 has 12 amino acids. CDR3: CASSNPNTEAFF. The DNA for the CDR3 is TGTGCCAGCAGCAATCCAAACACTGAAGCTTTCTTT. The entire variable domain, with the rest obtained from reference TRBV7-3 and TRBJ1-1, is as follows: GAGVSQTPSNKVTEKGKYVELRCDPISGHTALYWYRQSLGQGPEFLIYFQGTGAADDSGLPNDRFFAVRPEGSVSTLKIQRTERGDSAVYLCASSNPNTEAFFGQGTRLTVV.

CDR3 sequence: CASSVPLGQGNPEAFF. In nucleotides, the CDR3 is TGTGCCAGCAGCGTACCCTTGGGACAGGGGAATCCTGAAGCTTTCTTT. The rearrangement uses TRBV7-2 and TRBJ1-1; 10 bases line up with TRBD1. CDR3 length: 16 amino acids. Germline CDR1 SGHTA, CDR2 FQGNSA. With 5 bases clipped from V and 6 bases from J, the junction kept 12 bases outside the gene matches. Full variable domain (missing parts from reference TRBV7-2 and TRBJ1-1): GAGVSQSPSNKVTEKGKDVELRCDPISGHTALYWYRQSLGQGLEFLIYFQGNSAPDKSGLPSDRFSAERTGGSVSTLTIQRTQQEDSAVYLCASSVPLGQGNPEAFFGQGTRLTVV.

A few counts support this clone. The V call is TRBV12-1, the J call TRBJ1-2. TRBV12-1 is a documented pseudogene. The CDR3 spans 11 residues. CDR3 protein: CASLRRYGYTF. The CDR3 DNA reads TGTGCCAGCTTGAGGAGATATGGCTACACCTTC.

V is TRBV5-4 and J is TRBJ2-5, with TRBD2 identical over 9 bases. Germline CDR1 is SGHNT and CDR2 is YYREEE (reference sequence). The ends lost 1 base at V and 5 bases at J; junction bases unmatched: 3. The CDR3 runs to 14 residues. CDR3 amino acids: CASSLKSGGETQYF. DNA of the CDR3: TGTGCCAGCAGCTTGAAAAGCGGGGGGGAGACCCAGTACTTC.